The next 29 T cell receptor beta chains were all read from a single sample in a study of long-term antiretroviral therapy in people with HIV. Version v3.0 of the immunoSEQ assay ran at survey level. The repertoire was sequenced with immunoSEQ multiplex PCR; TCRdb's copy has only in-frame clones and lacks some. The sample holds fewer than 30,000 clones, about 82% seen once. The source was unsorted PBMCs, collected 3 years after starting antiretroviral therapy. These receptors all stem from a man aged 35 to 55 with HIV.

Written as DNA, the CDR3 is TGTGCCAGCAGGTCCGGGACAGTCAATCAGCCCCAGCATTTT. This translates into CASRSGTVNQPQHF. The V gene is TRBV28, the J gene TRBJ1-5, with 7 positions matching TRBD1. After removal of 6 bases from V and 3 bases from J, the junction contained 5 bases not matched to a gene. The CDR3 length is 14 residues. Germline CDR1 MDHEN, CDR2 SYDVKM.

The chain employs TRBV10-1 and TRBJ2-7; possibly TRBD1 for D (5 bases). Germline CDR1 is WNHNN and CDR2 is SYGVQD (reference sequence). This CDR3 has 17 amino acids. Trimming took 0 bases from V and 2 from J, leaving 17 bases between them. In DNA, the CDR3 is TGCGCCAGCAGTGAGTCTAGGCGAACCCAGGGCACCTACGAGCAGTACTTC. Protein: CASSESRRTQGTYEQYF.

The chain is built from TRBV28 and TRBJ2-4; 7 bases are shared with TRBD1. V was clipped by 5 bases and J by 0 bases; unmatched bases: 10. The CDR3 consists of 17 residues. The germline V gene has CDR1 MDHEN and CDR2 SYDVKM. DNA of the CDR3: TGTGCCAGCAGTCGCATGGACAGGACCATAGCCAAAAACATTCAGTACTTC. This codes for CASSRMDRTIAKNIQYF.

The genes are TRBV5-1 and TRBJ2-2, with D unclear. In germline, CDR1 is SGHRS, CDR2 YFSETQ. The CDR3 contains 14 residues. V was shortened by 4 bases and J by 5 bases, with 12 bases between the two germline ends. CDR3 sequence: CASSLGRETGELFF. The DNA for the CDR3 is TGCGCCAGCAGCCTGGGCCGAGAGACCGGGGAGCTGTTTTTT.

The rearrangement joins TRBV27 to TRBJ2-1, with D uncertain. The CDR3 length is 13 residues. The germline CDR1 and CDR2 sequences are MNHEY and SMNVEV (reference sequence). V was trimmed by 4 bases and J by 4 bases, leaving 8 bases between them. The CDR3 DNA sequence: TGTGCCAGCAGTTCCGCCAAATACAATGAGCAGTTCTTC. Translated: CASSSAKYNEQFF.

Worth noting for this clone: A junction boundary mismatches the germline segment, possibly from a read error. The V gene is TRBV6-4, the J gene TRBJ2-1, with 8 bases aligning to TRBD1. The germline V gene encodes CDR1 MRHNA and CDR2 SNTAGT. This CDR3 region has 14 residues. The CDR3 region has the DNA TGTGCCAGCAGAGACTCAGACAGGGGCAATGAGCAGTTCTTC. Residues: CASRDSDRGNEQFF.

The chain uses TRBV7-8 and TRBJ2-7; TRBD1 agrees at 8 bases. CDR1 SGHVS and CDR2 FQNEAQ come from the germline V gene. CDR3 length equals 14 residues. V was pared by 2 bases and J by 6 bases, with 6 bases of the junction left unmatched. The CDR3 protein is CASSLPPGGGEQYF. DNA for the CDR3: TGTGCCAGCAGCTTACCTCCAGGGGGCGGCGAGCAGTACTTC.

This clone was counted a single time. The chain recombines TRBV2 with TRBJ2-4, with TRBD2 matching 16 bases. The CDR3 contains 16 residues. CDR1 is SNHLY and CDR2 is FYNNEI in the germline V gene. V gave up 6 bases and J gave up 7 bases; unmatched junction bases: 6. CDR3 coding DNA: TGTGCCAGCAGCCGAGGGACTAGCGGGGGGGGGAACATTCAGTACTTC. Translated, it gives CASSRGTSGGGNIQYF.

V gene TRBV4-3 combines with J gene TRBJ2-1; D unresolved. Per germline, CDR1 LGHNA and CDR2 YSLEER. V was trimmed by 0 bases and J by 3 bases, leaving 9 bases between them. This CDR3 region has 15 residues. This CDR3 reads CASSQDKGFYNEQFF. The CDR3 DNA reads as TGCGCCAGCAGCCAAGATAAGGGTTTCTACAATGAGCAGTTCTTC.

The chain uses TRBV7-2 and TRBJ2-1; possible D gene TRBD1, 6 bases. CDR1 and CDR2 (germline): SGHTA, FQGNSA. The germline V and J ends were trimmed by 5 bases and 0 bases, with 11 bases remaining between them. The CDR3 extends over 15 amino acids. Written as DNA, the CDR3 is TGTGCCAGCAGCCGAGAGGGGGACTCCTACAATGAGCAGTTCTTC. This codes for CASSREGDSYNEQFF.

This clone showed up just a few times. The chain uses TRBV2 and TRBJ1-5, with 8 bases identical to TRBD1. J was trimmed by 2 bases and V by 3 bases; bases with no gene match: 6. This CDR3 contains 16 residues. Germline CDR1 reads SNHLY; CDR2 reads FYNNEI. CDR3 in amino acids: CASSDQGAFGNQPQHF. CDR3 in DNA: TGTGCCAGCAGTGACCAGGGGGCCTTTGGCAATCAGCCCCAGCATTTT.

The chain is built from TRBV9 and TRBJ2-1, with D perhaps TRBD2 (6 bases). Germline CDR1 reads SGDLS; CDR2 reads YYNGEE. The CDR3 has 16 amino acids. V shed 3 bases and J shed 0 bases, with 13 bases lying between them. CDR3 bases: TGTGCCAGCAGCGCCGGTGGCGGGAACTCCTACAATGAGCAGTTCTTC. This gives the protein CASSAGGGNSYNEQFF. The complete variable domain, with remaining parts taken from reference TRBV9 and TRBJ2-1, reads DSGVTQTPKHLITATGQRVTLRCSPRSGDLSVYWYQQSLDQGLQFLIQYYNGEERAKGNILERFSAQQFPDLHSELNLSSLELGDSALYFCASSAGGGNSYNEQFFGPGTRLTVL.

The V gene is TRBV19, the J gene TRBJ2-3, with TRBD2 matching 15 bases. The CDR3 consists of 18 residues. Germline V lookup: CDR1 LNHDA, CDR2 SQIVND (reference sequence). Germline trimming cut 5 bases from V and 4 bases from J; bases unmatched to any gene: 10. The CDR3 loop is CASSGGLAGGPVSDTQYF. The CDR3 DNA follows: TGTGCCAGTAGTGGGGGACTAGCGGGGGGTCCCGTTTCAGATACGCAGTATTTT.

The rearrangement uses TRBV19 and TRBJ1-1, with 7 nucleotides matching TRBD1. Looked up from germline, CDR1 is LNHDA and CDR2 is SQIVND (reference sequence). The V segment lost 2 bases and the J segment 5 bases; nucleotides outside the gene matches: 5. The CDR3 is 14 residues long. CDR3 nucleotides: TGTGCCAGTAGTATAACAGGGGAGATGACTGAAGCTTTCTTT. It specifies CASSITGEMTEAFF.

The rearrangement joins TRBV10-3 to TRBJ2-1; no definite D call. The V gene lost 2 bases and the J gene lost 3 bases, with 5 bases spanning the gap. CDR3 size: 13 residues. Looked up from germline, CDR1 is ENHRY and CDR2 is SYGVKD. The CDR3 bases are TGTGCCATCAGTGAGGCTCTCTACAATGAGCAGTTCTTC. Translation: CAISEALYNEQFF.

This rearrangement joins TRBV27 to TRBJ2-7; 10 nucleotides match TRBD1. The CDR3 is 13 residues long. V lost 6 bases, J lost 5 bases, and 4 bases stayed unmatched. The germline gives CDR1 MNHEY, CDR2 SMNVEV (reference sequence). In DNA, the CDR3 is TGTGCCAGCAGGACAGGGGGCGTCAACGAGCAGTACTTC. It codes for CASRTGGVNEQYF.

The chain combines TRBV11-2 with TRBJ2-3; D is undetermined. The CDR3 has 16 residues. V lost 5 bases to trimming and J lost 1 base, with 16 bases between them. CDR1 is SGHAT, CDR2 FQNNGV, per germline. CDR3 nucleotides: TGTGCCAGCAGCCCCCCGGGCGTCTGGGGCACAGATACGCAGTATTTT. Its protein is CASSPPGVWGTDTQYF.

V and J are TRBV2 and TRBJ1-1, with D perhaps matching TRBD1 (5 bases). The CDR3 has 12 residues. V gave up 4 bases and J gave up 11 bases, with 14 bases separating them. The germline V gene encodes CDR1 SNHLY and CDR2 FYNNEI. The DNA of the CDR3 is TGTGCCAGCAGTGTAGGGGCAGGGTTGGCTTTCTTT. The encoded protein is CASSVGAGLAFF.

The CDR3 loop reads CASSQDWRNTEAFF. CDR3 DNA: TGCGCCAGCAGCCAAGATTGGCGTAACACTGAAGCTTTCTTT. The chain uses TRBV4-3 and TRBJ1-1; D unclear. Per the germline V gene, CDR1 is LGHNA and CDR2 is YSLEER. The germline V and J ends were trimmed by 0 bases and 2 bases, with 7 bases remaining between them. The CDR3 runs 14 residues.

The rearrangement links TRBV4-2 to TRBJ1-5; D remains ambiguous. Looked up from germline, CDR1 is LGHNA and CDR2 is YNFKEQ. This CDR3 is 17 amino acids long. Trimming removed 4 bases at V and 1 base at J, with 17 bases between. The CDR3 sequence is CASSPSLNGVSNQPQHF. CDR3 coding DNA: TGTGCCAGCAGCCCAAGCTTGAACGGGGTAAGCAATCAGCCCCAGCATTTT.

This clone was counted a single time. V usage is TRBV2 and J usage is TRBJ2-5; D possibly corresponds to TRBD2 (6 bases). This CDR3 contains 12 residues. V was cut by 4 bases and J by 3 bases, with 6 bases left in between. The germline CDR1 and CDR2 sequences are SNHLY and FYNNEI. CDR3 bases: TGTGCCAGCAGTGGACTAGAAGAGACCCAGTACTTC. Encoded protein: CASSGLEETQYF.

The rearrangement joins TRBV29-1 to TRBJ1-2; D is unresolved. This CDR3 region has 13 residues. CDR1 SQVTM and CDR2 ANQGSEA come from the germline V gene. V lost 0 bases to trimming and J lost 7 bases, with 12 bases between them. Here the CDR3 DNA reads TGCAGCGTTGAAGATCAGGCACCGGTTGGCTACACCTTC. Translation: CSVEDQAPVGYTF.

This clone appeared a single time. The chain uses TRBV14 and TRBJ2-7; D perhaps matches TRBD1 (5 bases). V lost 2 bases, J lost 7 bases, and 15 bases lay in between. Germline CDR1 and CDR2: SGHDN and FVKESK. CDR3 size: 14 residues. The CDR3 is CASSQLGSQGEQYF. CDR3 sequence (DNA): TGTGCCAGCAGCCAACTGGGATCCCAGGGAGAGCAGTACTTC.

V usage is TRBV25-1 and J usage is TRBJ1-6; 9 bases map to TRBD1. The germline V gene has CDR1 MGHDK and CDR2 SYGVNS. Trimming took 2 bases from V and 7 from J; bases not matched to a gene: 3. This CDR3 has 15 amino acids. The CDR3 sequence: CASSEGTGLNSPLHF. Written as DNA, the CDR3 is TGTGCCAGCAGTGAAGGGACAGGGCTAAATTCACCCCTCCACTTT.

The table lists this clone with a few counts. The chain links TRBV11-2 to TRBJ1-4; D is unclear. Germline loops: CDR1 SGHAT, CDR2 FQNNGV. CDR3 size: 14 residues. V gave up 6 bases and J gave up 2 bases, with 10 bases separating them. The CDR3 sequence is CASRVVGTNEKLFF. CDR3 nucleotide sequence: TGTGCCAGCAGAGTCGTCGGGACTAATGAAAAACTGTTTTTT.

The genes are TRBV6-5 and TRBJ1-2; tentative D call: TRBD1 (5 bases). The V end was cut by 4 bases, the J end by 1 base, with 7 bases between. Per the germline V gene, CDR1 is MNHEY and CDR2 is SVGAGI. The CDR3 has 13 amino acids. The CDR3 nucleotides read TGTGCCAGCAGTTCTGACAGTAACTATGGCTACACCTTC. Residues: CASSSDSNYGYTF.

The CDR3 sequence: CASSGDRDTDTQYF. CDR3 DNA: TGTGCCAGCAGTGGGGACAGGGACACAGATACGCAGTATTTT. V is TRBV6-1 and J is TRBJ2-3, with TRBD1 identical over 9 bases. Germline trimming cut 4 bases from V and 2 bases from J; bases unmatched to any gene: 1. The CDR3 consists of 14 residues. CDR1 and CDR2 from the germline V gene are MNHNS and SASEGT.

The rearrangement links TRBV7-8 to TRBJ2-5; TRBD1 matches at 8 bases. The CDR3 consists of 15 residues. In germline, CDR1 is SGHVS, CDR2 FQNEAQ. The V gene end was trimmed by 6 bases and the J gene end by 5 bases; junction bases not matched to a gene: 11. The CDR3 protein is CASSTSTRGRETQYF. DNA for the CDR3: TGTGCCAGCAGTACCTCAACCAGGGGGCGGGAGACCCAGTACTTC.

The chain carries TRBV4-3 and TRBJ2-2; 12 bases are a match to TRBD2. CDR1 LGHNA and CDR2 YSLEER come from the germline V gene. Germline trimming cut 0 bases from V and 7 bases from J; bases unmatched to any gene: 12. This CDR3 region has 19 residues. CDR3 coding DNA: TGCGCCAGCAGCCAAGATCCTAGCGGGAGGGTCGCCGGGGGCGGGGAGCTGTTTTTT. It translates to CASSQDPSGRVAGGGELFF.